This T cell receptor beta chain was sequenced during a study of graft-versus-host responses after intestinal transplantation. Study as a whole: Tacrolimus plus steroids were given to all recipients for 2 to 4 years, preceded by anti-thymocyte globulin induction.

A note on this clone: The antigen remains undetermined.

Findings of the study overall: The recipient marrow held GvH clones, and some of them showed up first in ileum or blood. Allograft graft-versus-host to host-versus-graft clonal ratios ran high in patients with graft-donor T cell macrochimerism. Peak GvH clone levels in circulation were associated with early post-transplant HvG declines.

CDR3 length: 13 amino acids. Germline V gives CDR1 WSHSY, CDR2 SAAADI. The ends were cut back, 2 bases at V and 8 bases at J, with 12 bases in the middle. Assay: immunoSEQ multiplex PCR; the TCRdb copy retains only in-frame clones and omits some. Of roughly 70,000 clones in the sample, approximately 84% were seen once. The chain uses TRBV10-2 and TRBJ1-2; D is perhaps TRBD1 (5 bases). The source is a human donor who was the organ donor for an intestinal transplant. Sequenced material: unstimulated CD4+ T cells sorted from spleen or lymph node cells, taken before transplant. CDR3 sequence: CASSEDIRGGYTF. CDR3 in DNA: TGCGCCAGCAGTGAGGACATCCGGGGGGGCTACACCTTC.